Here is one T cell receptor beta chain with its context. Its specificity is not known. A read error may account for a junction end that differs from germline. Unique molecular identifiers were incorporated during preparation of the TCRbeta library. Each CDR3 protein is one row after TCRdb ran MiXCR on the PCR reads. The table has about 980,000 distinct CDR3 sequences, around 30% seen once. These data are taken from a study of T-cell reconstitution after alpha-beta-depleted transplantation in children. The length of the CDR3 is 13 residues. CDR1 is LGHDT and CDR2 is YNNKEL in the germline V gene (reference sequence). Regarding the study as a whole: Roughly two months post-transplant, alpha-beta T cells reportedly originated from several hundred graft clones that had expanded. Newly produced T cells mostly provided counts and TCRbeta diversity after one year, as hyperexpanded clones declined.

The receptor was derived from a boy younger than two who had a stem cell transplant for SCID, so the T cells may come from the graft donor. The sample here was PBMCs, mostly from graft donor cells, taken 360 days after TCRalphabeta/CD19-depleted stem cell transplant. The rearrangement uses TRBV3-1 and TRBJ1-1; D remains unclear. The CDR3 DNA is TGCGCCAGCAGCCAAGGCGGGGTCACTGAAGCTTTCTTT. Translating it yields CASSQGGVTEAFF.